The clone carrying this TCR beta chain was seen repeatedly, ten times or more. This specimen comes from a study of T-cell reconstitution after alpha-beta-depleted transplantation in children. J lost 5 bases, V lost 3 bases, and 11 bases had no gene match. Germline V gene sequence: CDR1 MDHEN, CDR2 SYDVKM. There are 17 residues in the CDR3. The TCRbeta library incorporated unique molecular identifiers. MiXCR, applied by TCRdb to the PCR reads, yields one record per CDR3 protein. The table shows some 240,000 distinct CDR3 sequences, with approximately 12% occurring only once. The chain carries TRBV28 and TRBJ2-3, with TRBD2 identical over 10 bases. This specimen consisted of PBMCs from the stem cell graft donor, obtained from the stem cell graft. This clonotype was obtained from a human donor who donated a stem cell graft to a child with acute lymphoblastic leukemia. The CDR3 DNA follows: TGTGCCAGCAGTTTCGTTCCCAGCGGGAGGGCGGGAGATACGCAGTATTTT. Its translation is CASSFVPSGRAGDTQYF.